This TCR beta chain was retrieved from a study of cytomegalovirus exposure and HLA in healthy donors. Overall study results and limits: Association of a missense DCLRE1C variant with TCR beta V- and J-gene trimming was reported in a later analysis. The study carried out a later analysis of TCR beta sequences. It associated about 15,000 of them with specific HLA alleles at a false discovery rate of 0.05. The CMV antigen specificity of a few CMV-associated chains was confirmed through in vitro analysis.

As to this clone: Its antigen is not known.

Germline loops: CDR1 SGHTS, CDR2 YDEGEE. This CDR3 has 11 amino acids. Deletions cut 2 bases from V and 6 bases from J, with 5 bases between. Vbeta (60) and Jbeta (13) primers were used in the PCR. Only in-frame clones appear in the TCRdb table, and some are missing; sequencing was by immunoSEQ multiplex PCR. This table has some 220,000 clones, 70% to 90% appearing once. The material sequenced was PBMCs. This chain connects TRBV5-8 to TRBJ1-1; D gene unclear. The receptor comes from a girl aged 2 to 9 in good health and CMV-seronegative. The DNA of the CDR3 is TGTGCCAGCAGCTTTCCGGCTGAAGCTTTCTTT. It yields the protein CASSFPAEAFF.